This T cell receptor beta chain was identified in a study of cytomegalovirus exposure and HLA in healthy donors. Turning to the study itself: The approximately 130 validation repertoires and the 666 first-cohort repertoires shared a platform, a later analysis reported. General study results and limits: Subsequent analysis found a tendency for first-cohort TCR clusters to co-occur within the 100 to 150 validation repertoires. Investigators reported some 150 TCR beta chains as tied to cytomegalovirus. Reported performance of the classifier showed diagnosis of cytomegalovirus status with high specificity and sensitivity.

On this clone: Its antigen is unidentified.

Repertoires were generated with immunoSEQ multiplex PCR, while TCRdb's copy carries only in-frame clones and drops some. The profile shows some 180,000 clones, 81% of them singletons. The receptor comes from a woman aged 30 to 39 in good health and CMV-seronegative. Sample: PBMCs.

The CDR3 protein is CASSPANPGTGNTIYF. The CDR3 region has the DNA TGCGCCAGCAGCCCCGCTAATCCGGGGACTGGAAACACCATATATTTT. This chain joins TRBV5-1 and TRBJ1-3; D gene ambiguous. The V gene's germline CDR1 is SGHRS and CDR2 YFSETQ. Trimming cost V 4 bases and J 2 bases, with 16 bases left between them. This CDR3 comprises 16 residues.